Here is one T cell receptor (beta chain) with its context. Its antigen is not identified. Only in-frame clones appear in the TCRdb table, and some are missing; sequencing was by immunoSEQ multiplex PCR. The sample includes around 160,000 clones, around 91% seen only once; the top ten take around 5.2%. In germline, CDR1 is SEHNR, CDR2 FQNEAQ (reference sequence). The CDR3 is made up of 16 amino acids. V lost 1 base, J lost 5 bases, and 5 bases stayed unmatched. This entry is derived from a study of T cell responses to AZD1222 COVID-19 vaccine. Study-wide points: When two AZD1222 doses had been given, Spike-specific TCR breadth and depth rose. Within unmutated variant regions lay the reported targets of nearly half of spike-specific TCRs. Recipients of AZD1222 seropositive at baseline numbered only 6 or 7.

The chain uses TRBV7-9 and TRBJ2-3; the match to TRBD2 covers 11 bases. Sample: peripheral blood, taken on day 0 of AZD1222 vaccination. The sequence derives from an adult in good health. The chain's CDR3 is CASSLGTSGRRDTQYF. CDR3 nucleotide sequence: TGTGCCAGCAGCTTAGGAACTAGCGGGAGACGAGATACGCAGTATTTT.